Listed here are 29 T cell receptor beta chains from one sample, sequenced in a study of blood T cell repertoires in COVID-19. Only in-frame clones appear in the TCRdb table, and some are missing; sequencing was by immunoSEQ multiplex PCR. Of roughly 250,000 clones in the sample, approximately 92% were seen once. The source material was peripheral blood. The source of these receptors is a person aged 18 to 35 with COVID-19, enrolled during active disease.

The rearrangement links TRBV5-8 to TRBJ1-5; 9 bases map to TRBD1. The CDR3 extends over 19 amino acids. Per the germline V gene, CDR1 is SGHTS and CDR2 is YDEGEE. Unmatched junction bases numbered 15, after V lost 1 base and J lost 4 bases. The CDR3: CASSLYGVVGQGRNQPQHF. The CDR3 DNA sequence: TGTGCCAGCAGCTTGTACGGGGTGGTGGGACAGGGAAGAAATCAGCCCCAGCATTTT.

V usage is TRBV19 and J usage is TRBJ1-5, with 8 nucleotides matching TRBD1. The trim removed 4 bases at V and 4 bases at J, leaving 6 bases unmatched. The CDR3 covers 15 residues. Germline V CDR1 and CDR2: LNHDA, SQIVND (reference sequence). DNA for the CDR3: TGTGCCAGTAGTAACCAGGGGGCGTATAATCAGCCCCAGCATTTT. Amino acids: CASSNQGAYNQPQHF. Together with reference TRBV19 and TRBJ1-5, the CDR3 gives the full variable domain: DGGITQSPKYLFRKEGQNVTLSCEQNLNHDAMYWYRQDPGQGLRLIYYSQIVNDFQKGDIAEGYSVSREKKESFPLTVTSAQKNPTAFYLCASSNQGAYNQPQHFGDGTRLSIL.

The chain employs TRBV4-1 and TRBJ2-7; perhaps TRBD2 as D (7 bases). Germline lookup yields CDR1 MGHRA and CDR2 YSYEKL. The V gene lost 4 bases and the J gene lost 6 bases, with 16 bases spanning the gap. This CDR3 spans 14 amino acids. The CDR3 DNA reads TGCGCCAGCAGCCCGCTCGGGGGGCCAGTCGAGCAGTACTTC. The encoded protein is CASSPLGGPVEQYF.

V usage is TRBV7-9 and J usage is TRBJ2-2, with 8 bases lining up with TRBD1. The length of the CDR3 is 13 residues. V shed 5 bases, J shed 6 bases, and the junction held 2 bases outside the gene matches. Germline CDR1 reads SEHNR; CDR2 reads FQNEAQ (reference sequence). CDR3 residues: CASSLTGAGELFF. The CDR3 DNA is TGTGCCAGCAGCCTGACAGGGGCCGGGGAGCTGTTTTTT. Variable domain in full (rest from reference TRBV7-9 and TRBJ2-2): DTGVSQNPRHKITKRGQNVTFRCDPISEHNRLYWYRQTLGQGPEFLTYFQNEAQLEKSRLLSDRFSAERPKGSFSTLEIQRTEQGDSAMYLCASSLTGAGELFFGEGSRLTVL.

The chain carries TRBV15 and TRBJ2-7, with D perhaps matching TRBD2 (5 bases). The length of the CDR3 is 12 residues. V was cut by 0 bases and J by 12 bases, with 12 bases left in between. The V gene's germline CDR1 is LNHNV and CDR2 YYDKDF (reference sequence). CDR3 amino acids: CATSRDTGLAYF. The CDR3 DNA reads as TGTGCCACCAGCAGAGATACGGGGTTAGCGTACTTC.

This chain connects TRBV27 to TRBJ2-7, with 11 bases aligning to TRBD1. The CDR3 sequence is 16 residues long. Per the germline V gene, CDR1 is MNHEY and CDR2 is SMNVEV (reference sequence). V shed 6 bases and J 3 bases; nucleotides not matched to a gene: 10. CDR3 nucleotide sequence: TGTGCCAGCAGCCGCCCGGGGGACAGGGGGGACTACGAGCAGTACTTC. The encoded protein is CASSRPGDRGDYEQYF.

The chain carries TRBV7-2 and TRBJ2-7; a possible D gene is TRBD2 (6 bases). Trimming left V 4 bases short and J 7 bases short, with 11 bases between. There are 12 residues in the CDR3. Germline assignment: CDR1 SGHTA and CDR2 FQGNSA. This CDR3 reads CASSYSGVEQYF. The CDR3, as DNA: TGTGCCAGCAGCTACTCGGGGGTAGAGCAGTACTTC.

This chain links TRBV5-1 with TRBJ2-1; 7 bases fit TRBD2. This CDR3 has 15 residues. The germline CDR1 and CDR2 sequences are SGHRS and YFSETQ. Germline trimming cut 0 bases from V and 4 bases from J; bases unmatched to any gene: 4. CDR3 loop: CASSLASGTYNEQFF. In DNA form, the CDR3 reads TGCGCCAGCAGCTTGGCTAGCGGAACATACAATGAGCAGTTCTTC.

The chain combines TRBV18 with TRBJ2-7, with 10 bases matching TRBD1. CDR3 length: 15 amino acids. V was clipped by 3 bases and J by 2 bases; unmatched bases: 4. Germline CDR1 KGHSH, CDR2 LQKENI. The CDR3 reads CASSPAGQGAYEQYF. For the CDR3, the DNA is TGTGCCAGCTCACCGGCCGGACAGGGGGCCTACGAGCAGTACTTC.

This chain joins TRBV18 and TRBJ1-1; 7 nucleotides agree with TRBD1. CDR3 length: 18 amino acids. Losses at the gene ends were 4 bases for V and 0 bases for J; bases not matched to a gene: 14. Germline CDR1 and CDR2: KGHSH and LQKENI. Here the CDR3 DNA reads TGTGCCAGCTCACATTCCGGGCCGGACAGGCTTATGAACACTGAAGCTTTCTTT. The encoded protein is CASSHSGPDRLMNTEAFF.

The sample holds a few counts of this clone. This chain links TRBV2 with TRBJ1-2, with 12 nucleotides matching TRBD1. Germline CDR1 and CDR2: SNHLY and FYNNEI. With 7 bases clipped from V and 4 bases from J, the junction kept 7 bases outside the gene matches. This CDR3 has 15 amino acids. The CDR3 nucleotides are TGTGCCAGCATCAGGGACAGGGGGCAAGGCTATGGCTACACCTTC. Translating gives CASIRDRGQGYGYTF.

The V gene is TRBV4-2, the J gene TRBJ2-3; D is possibly TRBD1 (6 bases). The CDR3 is 20 residues long. Germline V lookup: CDR1 LGHNA, CDR2 YNFKEQ. Trimming left V 2 bases short and J 1 base short, with 25 bases between. The CDR3, as DNA: TGTGCCAGCAGCCAAATGGTAGGCAGGACACGAGGGGGACGCACAGATACGCAGTATTTT. Its protein is CASSQMVGRTRGGRTDTQYF.

This sequence joins TRBV27 and TRBJ2-1, with TRBD1 matching over 10 bases. Trimming cost V 3 bases and J 3 bases; bases outside gene matches: 2. Germline V gives CDR1 MNHEY, CDR2 SMNVEV (reference sequence). CDR3 length: 15 amino acids. The CDR3 DNA sequence: TGTGCCAGCAGTTTTGGGACAGGGGTCTACAATGAGCAGTTCTTC. It translates to CASSFGTGVYNEQFF.

J is TRBJ1-2 and V is TRBV5-1; D possibly corresponds to TRBD1 (6 bases). V gave up 0 bases and J gave up 7 bases, with 10 bases separating them. The CDR3 is made up of 13 amino acids. CDR1 SGHRS and CDR2 YFSETQ come from the germline V gene. The DNA for the CDR3 is TGCGCCAGCAGCTTGGCAGGGGATATTGGCTACACCTTC. It translates to CASSLAGDIGYTF. Using reference TRBV5-1 and TRBJ1-2 for the parts outside the CDR3, the full variable domain is KAGVTQTPRYLIKTRGQQVTLSCSPISGHRSVSWYQQTPGQGLQFLFEYFSETQRNKGNFPGRFSGRQFSNSRSEMNVSTLELGDSALYLCASSLAGDIGYTFGSGTRLTVV.

The gene calls are TRBV30 and TRBJ1-6, with D unresolved. The germline V gene has CDR1 GTSNPN and CDR2 SVGIG (reference sequence). This CDR3 is built from 13 residues. Trimming stripped 5 bases from V and 3 bases from J, with 8 bases between. The CDR3 region has the DNA TGTGCCTGGCGGCGGGACTATAATTCACCCCTCCACTTT. Translation: CAWRRDYNSPLHF. Using reference TRBV30 and TRBJ1-6 for the parts outside the CDR3, the full variable domain is SQTIHQWPATLVQPVGSPLSLECTVEGTSNPNLYWYRQAAGRGLQLLFYSVGIGQISSEVPQNLSASRPQDRQFILSSKKLLLSDSGFYLCAWRRDYNSPLHFGNGTRLTVT.

The chain couples TRBV19 to TRBJ2-1; TRBD2 matches at 9 bases. After removal of 1 base from V and 8 bases from J, the junction contained 6 bases not matched to a gene. This CDR3 is 15 amino acids long. Germline V gives CDR1 LNHDA, CDR2 SQIVND (reference sequence). CDR3 in DNA: TGTGCCAGTAGTATAGGTGGTAGCGGGAGATATGAGCAGTTCTTC. Protein: CASSIGGSGRYEQFF.

The chain joins TRBV2 to TRBJ1-2; perhaps TRBD1 as D (6 bases). Germline CDR1 and CDR2: SNHLY and FYNNEI. The CDR3 has 15 residues. Deletions cut 1 base from V and 0 bases from J, with 9 bases between. The CDR3 region is CASSEDREPNYGYTF. CDR3 in DNA: TGTGCCAGCAGTGAAGACAGGGAGCCTAACTATGGCTACACCTTC.

The V call is TRBV19, the J call TRBJ1-3; D remains ambiguous. The CDR3 consists of 16 residues. Trimming removed 6 bases from V and 0 bases from J, with 15 bases in between. Germline V lookup: CDR1 LNHDA, CDR2 SQIVND (reference sequence). DNA for the CDR3: TGTGCCAGTAGGACCCCGGACTTCGTCTCTGGAAACACCATATATTTT. Encoded protein: CASRTPDFVSGNTIYF. Using reference TRBV19 and TRBJ1-3 for the parts outside the CDR3, the full variable domain is DGGITQSPKYLFRKEGQNVTLSCEQNLNHDAMYWYRQDPGQGLRLIYYSQIVNDFQKGDIAEGYSVSREKKESFPLTVTSAQKNPTAFYLCASRTPDFVSGNTIYFGEGSWLTVV.

This clone was counted between two and nine times. The chain couples TRBV9 to TRBJ2-7, with TRBD2 matching 9 bases. CDR3 length equals 15 residues. V was clipped by 2 bases and J by 5 bases; unmatched bases: 8. Germline CDR1 and CDR2: SGDLS and YYNGEE. The CDR3 here is CASSVHSGSGNEQYF. Here the CDR3 DNA reads TGTGCCAGCAGCGTCCATAGCGGGAGTGGAAACGAGCAGTACTTC.

CDR3 nucleotides: TGTGCCAGTAGTATAGTAGGCGGGAGGGACACCGGGGAGCTGTTTTTT. Translated, it gives CASSIVGGRDTGELFF. This chain joins TRBV19 and TRBJ2-2; 9 positions agree with TRBD2. The CDR3 is made up of 16 amino acids. The germline gives CDR1 LNHDA, CDR2 SQIVND (reference sequence). V shed 1 base and J 3 bases; nucleotides not matched to a gene: 3.

The J gene is TRBJ1-1, the V gene TRBV5-1; the match to TRBD1 covers 9 bases. CDR1 is SGHRS and CDR2 is YFSETQ in the germline V gene. The CDR3 consists of 15 residues. V gave up 4 bases and J gave up 3 bases; unmatched junction bases: 7. The CDR3 region has the DNA TGCGCCAGCAGCCCGGGACAGGGATTGCACACTGAAGCTTTCTTT. This codes for CASSPGQGLHTEAFF.

V usage is TRBV7-2 and J usage is TRBJ2-7; D is perhaps TRBD2 (6 bases). The germline V and J ends were trimmed by 6 bases and 1 base, with 13 bases remaining between them. The CDR3 totals 14 residues. Germline V gene data show CDR1 as SGHTA and CDR2 as FQGNSA. The CDR3 here is CASRGGAVSYEQYF. The CDR3 DNA reads TGTGCCAGCAGGGGGGGAGCAGTGTCCTACGAGCAGTACTTC.

This chain joins TRBV19 and TRBJ2-1, with 10 bases identical to TRBD2. The length of the CDR3 is 18 residues. Germline CDR1 reads LNHDA; CDR2 reads SQIVND (reference sequence). V dropped 3 bases and J dropped 8; count of bases not matched to a gene: 16. The CDR3 reads CASSINLAGVVPPYEQFF. CDR3 DNA: TGTGCCAGTAGTATTAACCTAGCGGGAGTAGTCCCACCTTATGAGCAGTTCTTC.

The chain couples TRBV27 to TRBJ1-5; 8 nucleotides agree with TRBD1. Germline CDR1 and CDR2: MNHEY and SMNVEV (reference sequence). The V gene end was trimmed by 4 bases and the J gene end by 4 bases; junction bases not matched to a gene: 15. The CDR3 is 18 residues long. CDR3 sequence (DNA): TGTGCCAGCAGTTCAGCACTAGGGACAGGCGGAATAAATCAGCCCCAGCATTTT. As protein: CASSSALGTGGINQPQHF.

This chain joins TRBV28 and TRBJ2-1; 8 bases line up with TRBD2. CDR1 and CDR2 (germline): MDHEN, SYDVKM. The V gene end was trimmed by 4 bases and the J gene end by 4 bases; junction bases not matched to a gene: 6. This CDR3 contains 15 residues. The CDR3 loop is CASSSGLAVYNEQFF. CDR3 nucleotides: TGTGCCAGCAGTTCCGGACTAGCTGTGTACAATGAGCAGTTCTTC.

This clone was seen more than once but under ten times. This sequence joins TRBV5-1 and TRBJ2-7, with 13 bases aligning to TRBD2. This CDR3 contains 16 residues. Germline V gene lookup returns CDR1 SGHRS and CDR2 YFSETQ. V lost 2 bases and J lost 6; bases outside the gene matches: 8. The CDR3 DNA reads TGCGCCAGCAGCTTTACCGGGACTAGCGGGACTCTCGAGCAGTACTTC. This translates into CASSFTGTSGTLEQYF.

The chain couples TRBV5-5 to TRBJ1-4; TRBD1 matches 7 bases. The CDR3 consists of 14 residues. In germline, CDR1 is SGHKS, CDR2 YYEKEE (reference sequence). The trim removed 5 bases at V and 4 bases at J, leaving 5 bases unmatched. The CDR3 nucleotides read TGTGCCAGCAGTCGAGACAGGGTTAATGAAAAACTGTTTTTT. Amino acid sequence: CASSRDRVNEKLFF.

The rearrangement joins TRBV5-5 to TRBJ1-1; no firm D call. Trimming left V 4 bases short and J 6 bases short, with 16 bases between. CDR3 length: 14 residues. Germline V lookup: CDR1 SGHKS, CDR2 YYEKEE (reference sequence). The CDR3 sequence is CASSPSGGTAEAFF. The CDR3 DNA follows: TGTGCCAGCAGCCCAAGCGGCGGAACGGCTGAAGCTTTCTTT. Together with reference TRBV5-5 and TRBJ1-1, the CDR3 gives the full variable domain: DAGVTQSPTHLIKTRGQQVTLRCSPISGHKSVSWYQQVLGQGPQFIFQYYEKEERGRGNFPDRFSARQFPNYSSELNVNALLLGDSALYLCASSPSGGTAEAFFGQGTRLTVV.

V usage is TRBV10-3 and J usage is TRBJ2-1; D is undetermined. The CDR3 is 16 residues long. The V end was cut by 4 bases, the J end by 0 bases, with 13 bases between. Germline loops: CDR1 ENHRY, CDR2 SYGVKD. CDR3 bases: TGTGCCATCAGTGGAGGAGAATCCAACTCCTACAATGAGCAGTTCTTC. Its protein product is CAISGGESNSYNEQFF.